One T cell receptor (beta chain) is described in this entry. Its antigen is not identified. Sequencing used immunoSEQ multiplex PCR; TCRdb keeps in-frame clones, though not all of them. The sample has 200,000 or so clones, approximately 86% seen once; the top ten hold approximately 8%. The data are from a study of T cell responses to AZD1222 COVID-19 vaccine. Across the study: The analysis combined second doses at about 4 or about 12 weeks.

The CDR3 consists of 16 residues. V was pared by 0 bases and J by 0 bases, with 10 bases between. Germline V CDR1 and CDR2: SGDLS, YYNGEE. Broader study findings: With dominance at 160-218 and 743-854, vaccine-associated CD4 TCRs spanned spike.

This rearrangement joins TRBV9 to TRBJ1-3; possible D gene TRBD1, 5 bases. The sequence was obtained from an adult in good health. Sequences were derived from peripheral blood, sampled on day 0 of AZD1222 vaccination. CDR3 nucleotide sequence: TGTGCCAGCAGCGTAGATTGGGGGATCTCTGGAAACACCATATATTTT. Translation: CASSVDWGISGNTIYF.